Listed here are 25 T cell receptor beta chains from one sample, sequenced in a study of blood T cell repertoires in COVID-19 (dated by TCRdb to 2018 to 2020). The library was built by means of the immunoSEQ multiplex PCR assay. TCRdb's version of the immuneACCESS table is confined to in-frame rearrangements and falls short of the full clone set. An unresolved V gene accounts for under half of the shortfall where checked; the remainder is of unknown origin. This sample gives fewer than 250,000 clones in total; roughly 87% of them show up just once. The ten largest make up about 2.5% of the sample. The sample was PBMCs or T cells enriched from blood (not recorded which). All receptors derive from a woman aged 25 to 39 with acute COVID-19.

This clone was counted only a few times. V is TRBV7-9 and J is TRBJ2-5, with D uncertain. Germline assignment: CDR1 SEHNR and CDR2 FQNEAQ (reference sequence). This CDR3 is 14 amino acids long. Trimming cost V 1 base and J 5 bases, with 11 bases left between them. The CDR3, as DNA: TGTGCCAGCAGCTTAGTTGGGCGAGAGGAGACCCAGTACTTC. Residues: CASSLVGREETQYF.

This chain joins TRBV18 and TRBJ2-5; TRBD1 matches 7 bases. This CDR3 spans 15 amino acids. The V and J ends lost 0 bases and 2 bases, in that order; junction bases with no gene match: 3. Germline lookup yields CDR1 KGHSH and CDR2 LQKENI. In DNA form, the CDR3 reads TGTGCCAGCTCACCACCGGGACAGTCTCAAGAGACCCAGTACTTC. It specifies CASSPPGQSQETQYF.

J is TRBJ2-3 and V is TRBV5-6; 8 nucleotides agree with TRBD1. Germline trimming cut 4 bases from V and 3 bases from J; bases unmatched to any gene: 4. This CDR3 has 14 amino acids. Germline V gene lookup returns CDR1 SGHDT and CDR2 YYEEEE. This chain's CDR3 is CASSQGQGTDTQYF. CDR3 in DNA: TGTGCCAGCAGCCAAGGACAGGGAACAGATACGCAGTATTTT.

DNA for the CDR3: TGCAGCGTTGAAGTCGGACAGGGGAGCGAGCAGTACTTC. Protein: CSVEVGQGSEQYF. The chain joins TRBV29-1 to TRBJ2-7; 9 bases fit TRBD1. The ends lost 1 base at V and 6 bases at J; junction bases unmatched: 4. Germline V CDR1 and CDR2: SQVTM, ANQGSEA. CDR3 length equals 13 residues.

The chain joins TRBV11-2 to TRBJ1-1, with a possible D match to TRBD1 (5 bases). The CDR3 loop spans 15 amino acids. V was pared by 5 bases and J by 4 bases, with 17 bases between. Germline lookup yields CDR1 SGHAT and CDR2 FQNNGV. CDR3 sequence: CASSPRSGGGTEAFF. The CDR3 nucleotides are TGTGCCAGCAGCCCCCGTTCGGGCGGGGGCACTGAAGCTTTCTTT.

The chain is built from TRBV27 and TRBJ2-1, with D tentatively TRBD2 (6 bases). V was pared by 1 base and J by 9 bases, with 7 bases between. Germline CDR1 MNHEY, CDR2 SMNVEV (reference sequence). The CDR3 extends over 12 amino acids. CDR3 sequence: CASSLLGGEQFF. Written as DNA, the CDR3 is TGTGCCAGCAGTTTATTGGGGGGTGAGCAGTTCTTC.

This clone appeared once. This chain connects TRBV7-6 to TRBJ1-6; the match to TRBD1 covers 7 bases. This CDR3 is 17 amino acids long. V lost 0 bases to trimming and J lost 9 bases; unmatched junction nucleotides: 11. CDR1 is SGHVS, CDR2 FNYEAQ, per germline. DNA of the CDR3: TGTGCCAGCAGCTTAGCCCTAACCCAGGGGGGTAGTTCACCCCTCCACTTT. It is translated as CASSLALTQGGSSPLHF.

This clone came up a few times. The chain recombines TRBV5-1 with TRBJ1-1; perhaps TRBD1 as D (6 bases). Germline assignment: CDR1 SGHRS and CDR2 YFSETQ. The CDR3 runs to 15 residues. V shed 3 bases and J shed 0 bases, with 12 bases lying between them. The CDR3: CASSSGGTVNTEAFF. The CDR3 DNA reads as TGCGCCAGCAGCTCGGGGGGCACAGTGAACACTGAAGCTTTCTTT.

This clone appeared a few times. The genes are TRBV7-2 and TRBJ1-1; 7 bases line up with TRBD1. V trimming: 4 bases; J trimming: 1 base; junction bases outside the gene matches: 6. Germline lookup yields CDR1 SGHTA and CDR2 FQGNSA. CDR3 length equals 15 residues. CDR3 bases: TGTGCCAGCAGCTCTTCAGACAGGGCGAACACTGAAGCTTTCTTT. Amino acids: CASSSSDRANTEAFF.

The chain uses TRBV14 and TRBJ2-7; D is perhaps TRBD2 (6 bases). Trimming removed 4 bases at V and 1 base at J, with 11 bases between. The CDR3 sequence is 14 residues long. Germline assignment: CDR1 SGHDN and CDR2 FVKESK. CDR3 region: CASSLGGGSYEQYF. CDR3 DNA sequence: TGTGCCAGCAGCCTGGGGGGAGGTTCCTACGAGCAGTACTTC.

V gene TRBV19 combines with J gene TRBJ2-3; D gene ambiguous. The ends were cut back, 7 bases at V and 3 bases at J, with 20 bases in the middle. The CDR3 totals 16 residues. CDR1 and CDR2 (germline): LNHDA, SQIVND (reference sequence). The CDR3 loop is CASKADPGDGTDTQYF. CDR3 DNA: TGTGCCAGTAAAGCCGACCCCGGAGACGGAACAGATACGCAGTATTTT.

This clone has only one observation. V and J are TRBV6-6 and TRBJ2-5; 8 bases line up with TRBD2. The length of the CDR3 is 15 residues. Looked up from germline, CDR1 is MNHNY and CDR2 is SVGAGI (reference sequence). The V and J ends lost 2 bases and 2 bases, in that order; junction bases with no gene match: 4. CDR3 amino acids: CASSYGGGGQETQYF. The CDR3 nucleotides are TGTGCCAGCAGTTACGGTGGCGGGGGGCAAGAGACCCAGTACTTC.

The chain uses TRBV6-5 and TRBJ2-2; D gene uncertain. In germline, CDR1 is MNHEY, CDR2 SVGAGI. The germline V and J ends were trimmed by 6 bases and 0 bases, with 5 bases remaining between them. This CDR3 spans 13 amino acids. CDR3 sequence reads: CASRAPNTGELFF. The CDR3 region has the DNA TGTGCCAGCAGGGCCCCGAACACCGGGGAGCTGTTTTTT.

The chain is built from TRBV3-1 (or the pseudogene TRBV3-2) and TRBJ1-6; D uncertain. Germline CDR1 reads LGHDT; CDR2 reads YNNKEL (reference sequence). The CDR3 consists of 13 residues. Trimming took 0 bases from V and 13 from J, leaving 10 bases between them. This chain's CDR3 is CASSQDASSPLHF. The CDR3, as DNA: TGTGCCAGCAGCCAAGATGCGAGTTCCCCCCTCCACTTT.

The chain recombines TRBV19 with TRBJ1-5; weak D call: TRBD1 (6 bases). The CDR3 sequence is 13 residues long. Trimming pared 5 bases from V and 7 bases from J, leaving 12 bases between. Germline CDR1 and CDR2: LNHDA and SQIVND (reference sequence). CDR3 protein: CASSRGTSQPQHF. CDR3 bases: TGTGCCAGTAGTCGAGGGACATCCCAGCCCCAGCATTTT.

The V call is TRBV7-9, the J call TRBJ1-4; a weak D match, TRBD1 (6 bases). V was clipped by 4 bases and J by 0 bases, with 12 bases between them. Germline loops: CDR1 SEHNR, CDR2 FQNEAQ (reference sequence). The CDR3 has 16 residues. The CDR3 sequence: CASSSPRTATNEKLFF. CDR3 nucleotides: TGTGCCAGCAGCTCCCCGAGGACAGCAACTAATGAAAAACTGTTTTTT.

The CDR3: CSASWQNTEAFF. CDR3 nucleotide sequence: TGCAGTGCTAGTTGGCAGAACACTGAAGCTTTCTTT. The chain recombines TRBV20-1 with TRBJ1-1, with unresolved D. The germline gives CDR1 DFQATT, CDR2 SNEGSKA (reference sequence). V was cut by 3 bases and J by 1 base, with 6 bases left in between. CDR3 length: 12 amino acids.

The chain combines TRBV4-1 with TRBJ1-1; a weak D match, TRBD1 (5 bases). V shed 4 bases and J shed 1 base, with 13 bases lying between them. From germline, CDR1 is MGHRA and CDR2 YSYEKL. The CDR3 runs to 15 residues. For the CDR3, the DNA is TGCGCCAGCAGCCCCCGGATTGACAGGAACACTGAAGCTTTCTTT. It translates to CASSPRIDRNTEAFF.

The V call is TRBV3-1 (or the pseudogene TRBV3-2), the J call TRBJ2-5; 8 bases agree with TRBD1. Germline-derived CDR1 and CDR2 are LGHDT and YNNKEL (reference sequence). Trimming removed 0 bases from V and 5 bases from J; junction bases left unmatched: 5. The CDR3 extends over 15 amino acids. CDR3 DNA: TGTGCCAGCAGCCAAGATAGCGGACAGGGTGAGACCCAGTACTTC. The encoded protein is CASSQDSGQGETQYF.

The CDR3 DNA sequence: TGTGCCAGCAGCGCGGACAGGGTGAATGGCTACACCTTC. It is translated as CASSADRVNGYTF. The chain couples TRBV7-2 to TRBJ1-2, with 8 bases matching TRBD1. J gave up 6 bases and V 5 bases, and 5 bases lay outside the gene matches. Germline assignment: CDR1 SGHTA and CDR2 FQGNSA. The CDR3 sequence is 13 residues long. The entire variable domain, with the rest obtained from reference TRBV7-2 and TRBJ1-2, is as follows: GAGVSQSPSNKVTEKGKDVELRCDPISGHTALYWYRQSLGQGLEFLIYFQGNSAPDKSGLPSDRFSAERTGGSVSTLTIQRTQQEDSAVYLCASSADRVNGYTFGSGTRLTVV.

The chain has TRBV28 and TRBJ2-7; D possibly corresponds to TRBD1 (7 bases). The CDR3 runs to 14 residues. Germline V gene sequence: CDR1 MDHEN, CDR2 SYDVKM. Trimming removed 6 bases at V and 5 bases at J, with 17 bases between. The CDR3 spells CASSLIRGVHEQYF. The CDR3 DNA sequence: TGTGCCAGCAGCCTTATCAGGGGGGTGCACGAGCAGTACTTC.

The chain recombines TRBV25-1 with TRBJ1-6; a possible D gene is TRBD1 (5 bases). Germline-derived CDR1 and CDR2 are MGHDK and SYGVNS. The CDR3 spans 18 residues. The germline V and J ends were trimmed by 0 bases and 9 bases, with 21 bases remaining between them. CDR3 bases: TGTGCCAGCAGTGAATATTACCCCAGGGAACCGTGGGGTTCACCCCTCCACTTT. Protein: CASSEYYPREPWGSPLHF.

The chain joins TRBV29-1 to TRBJ1-1; D might be TRBD1 (5 bases). Germline-derived CDR1 and CDR2 are SQVTM and ANQGSEA. The CDR3 contains 14 residues. The germline V and J ends were trimmed by 3 bases and 3 bases, with 14 bases remaining between them. The CDR3 nucleotides are TGCAGCGTTGACTCCCCCCAGGGATACACTGAAGCTTTCTTT. The encoded protein is CSVDSPQGYTEAFF.

This chain connects TRBV7-8 to TRBJ1-1; D possibly corresponds to TRBD1 (5 bases). Trimming took off 3 bases at V and 4 bases at J, with 9 bases between the two ends. Germline loops: CDR1 SGHVS, CDR2 FQNEAQ. This CDR3 spans 13 amino acids. Here the CDR3 reads CASSFGGGTEAFF. The CDR3, as DNA: TGTGCCAGCAGCTTCGGGGGGGGCACTGAAGCTTTCTTT.

The gene calls are TRBV3-1 (or the pseudogene TRBV3-2) and TRBJ2-2; no clear D. CDR3 size: 16 residues. V was trimmed by 1 base and J by 3 bases, leaving 12 bases between them. The germline V gene has CDR1 LGHDT and CDR2 YNNKEL (reference sequence). Here the CDR3 DNA reads TGTGCCAGCAGCCAAGGGAGCTCCGTGCACACCGGGGAGCTGTTTTTT. Translated: CASSQGSSVHTGELFF.